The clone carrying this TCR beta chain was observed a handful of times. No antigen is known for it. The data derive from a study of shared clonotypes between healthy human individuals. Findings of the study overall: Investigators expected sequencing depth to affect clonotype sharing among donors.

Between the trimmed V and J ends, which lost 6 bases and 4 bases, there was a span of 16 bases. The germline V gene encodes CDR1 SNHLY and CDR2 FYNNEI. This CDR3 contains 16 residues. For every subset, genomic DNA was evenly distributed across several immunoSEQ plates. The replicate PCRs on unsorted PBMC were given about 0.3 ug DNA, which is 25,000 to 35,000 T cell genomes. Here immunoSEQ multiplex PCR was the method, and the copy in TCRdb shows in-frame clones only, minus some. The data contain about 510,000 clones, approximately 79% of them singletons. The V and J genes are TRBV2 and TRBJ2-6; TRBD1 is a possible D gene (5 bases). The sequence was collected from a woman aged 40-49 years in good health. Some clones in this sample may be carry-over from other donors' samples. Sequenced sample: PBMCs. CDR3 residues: CASRVGKGVGANVLTF. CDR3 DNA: TGTGCCAGCAGGGTTGGTAAAGGGGTAGGGGCCAACGTCCTGACTTTC.